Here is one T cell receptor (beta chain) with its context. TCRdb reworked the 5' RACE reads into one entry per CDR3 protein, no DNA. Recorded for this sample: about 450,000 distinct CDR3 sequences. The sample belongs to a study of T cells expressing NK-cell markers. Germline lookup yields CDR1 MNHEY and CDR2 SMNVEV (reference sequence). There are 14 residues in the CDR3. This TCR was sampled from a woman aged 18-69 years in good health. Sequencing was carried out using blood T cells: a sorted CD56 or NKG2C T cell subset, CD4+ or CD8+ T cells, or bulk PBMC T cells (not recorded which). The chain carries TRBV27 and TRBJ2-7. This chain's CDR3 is CASSGNRDSYEQYF.